Listed below are T cell receptor beta chains from one sample, sequenced in a study of blood T cell repertoires in COVID-19. Sequencing was performed with immunoSEQ multiplex PCR; in TCRdb, only in-frame clones are kept and a portion is missing. The sample consists of 120,000 or so clones, 70% to 90% of them appearing once. The specimen was peripheral blood. Receptors originate from a human donor in a cohort sampled during active COVID-19. The CDR3 runs from the conserved cysteine through the conserved F or W. The D gene is left open where the match is weak. Size is stated for part of the rows, as once, few or many counts, or as a class when the clone is expanded.

abundance: once
d_gene: .
j_gene: TRBJ2-3
v_gene: TRBV3-1/TRBV3-2
CDR3nt: TGTGCCAGCAGCCAGAGTACGTATAGCACAGATACGCAGTATTTT
CDR3aa: CASSQSTYSTDTQYF

abundance: .
d_gene: .
j_gene: TRBJ2-3
v_gene: TRBV6-5
CDR3nt: TGTGCCAGCAGATCCTCTGGGGGGAGGACAGATACGCAGTATTTT
CDR3aa: CASRSSGGRTDTQYF

abundance: .
d_gene: .
j_gene: TRBJ1-1
v_gene: TRBV18
CDR3nt: TGTGCCAGCTCACCAGGGGAGGGGGGCTCCATGAACACTGAAGCTTTCTTT
CDR3aa: CASSPGEGGSMNTEAFF

abundance: few
d_gene: .
j_gene: TRBJ1-1
v_gene: TRBV7-3
CDR3nt: TGTGCCAGCAGCTTGACAAGGTACACTGAAGCTTTCTTT
CDR3aa: CASSLTRYTEAFF

abundance: .
d_gene: TRBD2
j_gene: TRBJ2-3
v_gene: TRBV2
CDR3nt: TGTGCCAGCAGGAAACAGACTAGCGGGGGCGATACGCAGTATTTT
CDR3aa: CASRKQTSGGDTQYF

abundance: .
d_gene: TRBD1
j_gene: TRBJ2-5
v_gene: TRBV7-9
CDR3nt: TGTGCCAGCAGCTTAGGCGTCTGGACAGGGCCAGAGGAGACCCAGTACTTC
CDR3aa: CASSLGVWTGPEETQYF

abundance: .
d_gene: .
j_gene: TRBJ2-1
v_gene: TRBV27
CDR3nt: TGTGCCAGCAGTTCAGAGCCTTGGAGTGAGCAGTTCTTC
CDR3aa: CASSSEPWSEQFF

abundance: .
d_gene: .
j_gene: TRBJ1-3
v_gene: TRBV9
CDR3nt: TGTGCCAGCAGCGTCCAGGGGTCCTCTGGAAACACCATATATTTT
CDR3aa: CASSVQGSSGNTIYF

abundance: .
d_gene: .
j_gene: TRBJ1-4
v_gene: TRBV10-3
CDR3nt: TGTGCCATCAGCGAAAGGGGGAGGGGAGGAGATGAAAAACTGTTTTTT
CDR3aa: CAISERGRGGDEKLFF

abundance: .
d_gene: TRBD2
j_gene: TRBJ2-1
v_gene: TRBV28
CDR3nt: TGTGCCAGCAGTTCGGTTATAGCGGGAGGCTCGGATGAGCAGTTCTTC
CDR3aa: CASSSVIAGGSDEQFF

abundance: .
d_gene: TRBD1
j_gene: TRBJ2-7
v_gene: TRBV11-3
CDR3nt: TGTGCCAGCAGCTTAGGAACAGGGGGGATGTACGAGCAGTACTTC
CDR3aa: CASSLGTGGMYEQYF

abundance: .
d_gene: .
j_gene: TRBJ2-3
v_gene: TRBV7-9
CDR3nt: TGTGCCAGCAGTCCAGGGATTCACACAGATACGCAGTATTTT
CDR3aa: CASSPGIHTDTQYF

abundance: .
d_gene: .
j_gene: TRBJ2-5
v_gene: TRBV7-2
CDR3nt: TGTGCCAGCAGCTTAGTGCAGGAGACCCAGTACTTC
CDR3aa: CASSLVQETQYF

abundance: .
d_gene: .
j_gene: TRBJ1-5
v_gene: TRBV27
CDR3nt: TGTGCCAGCAGTTTGTTTCGGAATCAGCCCCAGCATTTT
CDR3aa: CASSLFRNQPQHF

abundance: .
d_gene: .
j_gene: TRBJ2-3
v_gene: TRBV3-1/TRBV3-2
CDR3nt: TGTGCCAGCAGCCAAATAGAGCGGGCCCTCACAGATACGCAGTATTTT
CDR3aa: CASSQIERALTDTQYF

abundance: .
d_gene: TRBD2
j_gene: TRBJ2-2
v_gene: TRBV20-1
CDR3nt: TGCAGTGCTAGTGCGTCGACTAGCGGGGGGGCCGGGGAGCTGTTTTTT
CDR3aa: CSASASTSGGAGELFF

abundance: .
d_gene: TRBD1
j_gene: TRBJ1-4
v_gene: TRBV6-4
CDR3nt: TGTGCCAGCTCCAAGGACAGGGGAGCGAATGAAAAACTGTTTTTT
CDR3aa: CASSKDRGANEKLFF

abundance: .
d_gene: TRBD2
j_gene: TRBJ2-3
v_gene: TRBV19
CDR3nt: TGTGCCAGTCGGAGCGGGACTCTTGATACGCAGTATTTT
CDR3aa: CASRSGTLDTQYF

abundance: .
d_gene: .
j_gene: TRBJ1-1
v_gene: TRBV2
CDR3nt: TGTGCCAGCAGTGGTCAGTCGAACACTGAAGCTTTCTTT
CDR3aa: CASSGQSNTEAFF